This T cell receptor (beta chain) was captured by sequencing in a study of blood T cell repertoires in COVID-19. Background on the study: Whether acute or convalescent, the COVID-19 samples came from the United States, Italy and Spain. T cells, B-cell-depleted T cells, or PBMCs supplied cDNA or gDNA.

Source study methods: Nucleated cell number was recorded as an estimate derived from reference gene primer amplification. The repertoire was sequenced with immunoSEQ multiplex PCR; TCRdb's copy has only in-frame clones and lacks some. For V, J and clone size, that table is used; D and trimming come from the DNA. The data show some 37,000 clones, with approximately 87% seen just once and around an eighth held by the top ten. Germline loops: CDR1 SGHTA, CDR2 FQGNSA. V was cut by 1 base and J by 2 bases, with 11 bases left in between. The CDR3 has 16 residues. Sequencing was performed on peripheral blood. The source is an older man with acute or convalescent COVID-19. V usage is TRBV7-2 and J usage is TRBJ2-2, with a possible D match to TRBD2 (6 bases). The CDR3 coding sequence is TGTGCCAGCAGCTTAGTCGCCGGGAGTAACACCGGGGAGCTGTTTTTT. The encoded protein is CASSLVAGSNTGELFF.